The clone carrying this TCR beta chain was seen at least ten times. The antigen remains unidentified. From RNA transcripts, TCR beta CDR3 regions were amplified. HTBI primers were the set used in a first-round RT-PCR of the TCR CDR3. Each CDR3 protein is one row after TCRdb ran MiXCR on the multiplex PCR reads. This table has fewer than 750,000 distinct CDR3 sequences, roughly 46% appearing once. This sample stems from a study of T cells in Graves' hyperthyroidism and ophthalmopathy. Whole-study results and caveats: Also found in blood were most expanded thyroid clonotypes above 0.001. Stable hyperthyroidism was told apart from ophthalmopathy by a model built on 13 V-J features.

Uncontrolled infection, other autoimmune disease, pregnancy and lactation each barred patients from inclusion. Clinical symptoms, serum thyroxine and TRAb, thyroid ultrasound and orbital computed tomography were used for the diagnoses. The source of this sequence is a woman aged 18-29 years with Graves' hyperthyroidism. Sequenced material: peripheral blood or thyroid tissue (not recorded which).

In nucleotides, the CDR3 is TGTGCCAGCAGTTTAGCGCTCAGGTTCTATGGCTACACCTTC. This codes for CASSLALRFYGYTF. The chain employs TRBV12-3 or TRBV12-4 and TRBJ1-2, with D unresolved. This CDR3 spans 14 amino acids. Trimming left V 0 bases short and J 4 bases short, with 9 bases between.